The clone carrying this T cell receptor beta chain turned up a few times. Its cognate antigen is unknown. These data come from a study of response to subunit inactivated influenza vaccine. Germline V gives CDR1 SNHLY, CDR2 FYNNEI. This CDR3 comprises 13 residues. The germline V and J ends were trimmed by 8 bases and 3 bases, with 11 bases remaining between them. TCRdb recomputed calls from the RT-PCR reads with MiXCR, one row per CDR3 protein. The data contain hundreds of thousands of distinct CDR3 sequences, around 13% of them singletons. Points from the study as a whole: Researchers suggested that each seasonal influenza vaccination recruits few new T cells.

The receptor comes from a man aged 50 to 60 who received an inactivated influenza vaccine. The sample was PBMCs from blood, taken 14 days before vaccination. J is TRBJ2-1 and V is TRBV2; D not resolved. Here the CDR3 reads CASRDILYNEQFF. Here the CDR3 DNA reads TGTGCCAGCCGCGACATTCTCTACAATGAGCAGTTCTTC.